Listed below are T cell receptor beta chains from one sample, sequenced in a study of T-cell reconstitution after alpha-beta-depleted transplantation in children. From the PCR reads, TCRdb called clonotypes with MiXCR, one entry per CDR3 protein. The data hold hundreds of thousands of distinct CDR3 sequences, with around 12% observed a single time. Sequences were derived from PBMCs, sampled before TCRalphabeta/CD19-depleted stem cell transplant. All receptors derive from a girl aged 2-9 years with congenital amegakaryocytic thrombocytopenia, due to receive a stem cell transplant. CDR3s include the opening cysteine and the closing phenylalanine or tryptophan.

CDR3 length: 15
V gene: TRBV20-1
CDR3 protein: CSARVTGTLDYEQYF

CDR3 length: 14
V gene: TRBV20-1
CDR3 protein: CSALKEGGGETQYF

CDR3 length: 15
V gene: TRBV5-1
CDR3 protein: CASSLTTQVRETQYF

CDR3 length: 16
V gene: TRBV12-3/TRBV12-4
CDR3 protein: CASSIFSGRALDEQFF

CDR3 length: 13
V gene: TRBV29-1
CDR3 protein: CSVGTHSTDTQYF

CDR3 length: 12
V gene: TRBV20-1
CDR3 protein: CSASFRTNTQYF

CDR3 length: 15
V gene: TRBV2
CDR3 protein: CASSEFQDAHNEQFF

CDR3 length: 15
V gene: TRBV20-1
CDR3 protein: CSANAQGGWGTEAFF

CDR3 length: 18
V gene: TRBV5-1
CDR3 protein: CASSWGPQERLWLKEQYF

CDR3 length: 17
V gene: TRBV11-3
CDR3 protein: CASSSGVAGRGYNEQFF

CDR3 length: 13
V gene: TRBV5-1
CDR3 protein: CASSLVGPYEQYF

CDR3 length: 16
V gene: TRBV19
CDR3 protein: CASSIMGSGANNEQFF

CDR3 length: 15
V gene: TRBV7-2
CDR3 protein: CASSFGFPGANVLTF

CDR3 length: 14
V gene: TRBV20-1
CDR3 protein: CSAANRDIPWEAFF

CDR3 length: 14
V gene: TRBV2
CDR3 protein: CASESGPGWDEQFF

CDR3 length: 12
V gene: TRBV20-1
CDR3 protein: CSADRGGYEQYF

CDR3 length: 14
V gene: TRBV20-1
CDR3 protein: CSAIFEWAPDTQYF

CDR3 length: 12
V gene: TRBV25-1
CDR3 protein: CASSGLAPQQFF

CDR3 length: 15
V gene: TRBV7-2
CDR3 protein: CASSFFWAPNTEAFF

CDR3 length: 14
V gene: TRBV7-2
CDR3 protein: CASSFRGLTDTQYF

CDR3 length: 17
V gene: TRBV5-1
CDR3 protein: CASSSSGAGDSYNEQFF

CDR3 length: 13
V gene: TRBV29-1
CDR3 protein: CSVGLGASYEQYF

CDR3 length: 13
V gene: TRBV4-1
CDR3 protein: CASSVHLGYEQYF

CDR3 length: 13
V gene: TRBV7-9
CDR3 protein: CASSSRNLETQYF

CDR3 length: 15
V gene: TRBV5-1
CDR3 protein: CASREFREFMETQYF

CDR3 length: 14
V gene: TRBV5-1
CDR3 protein: CASSLYAREDTIYF

CDR3 length: 15
V gene: TRBV7-2
CDR3 protein: CASSLTLAVADTQYF

CDR3 length: 11
V gene: TRBV20-1
CDR3 protein: CSTSDRGTQYF

CDR3 length: 16
V gene: TRBV12-5
CDR3 protein: CARPNVKRAIYNEQFF

CDR3 length: 13
V gene: TRBV29-1
CDR3 protein: CSVGLSAKNIQYF

CDR3 length: 15
V gene: TRBV5-1
CDR3 protein: CASSLGPASTETQYF

CDR3 length: 15
V gene: TRBV28
CDR3 protein: CASSLSLAASNEQFF

CDR3 length: 12
V gene: TRBV5-1
CDR3 protein: CASPGPNNEQFF

CDR3 length: 13
V gene: TRBV6-1
CDR3 protein: CASSVHSNYGYTF

CDR3 length: 16
V gene: TRBV15
CDR3 protein: CATSRDPGTVSYEQYF

CDR3 length: 16
V gene: TRBV7-9
CDR3 protein: CASSPETSGIYNEQFF

CDR3 length: 13
V gene: TRBV29-1
CDR3 protein: CSFLPGTVTEAFF

CDR3 length: 15
V gene: TRBV29-1
CDR3 protein: CSVGGLAGMNDEQYF

CDR3 length: 19
V gene: TRBV12-3/TRBV12-4
CDR3 protein: CASSLDGLAGVGGVNEQFF

CDR3 length: 16
V gene: TRBV5-1
CDR3 protein: CASSLYTGSRNTEAFF

CDR3 length: 16
V gene: TRBV5-1
CDR3 protein: CASSFPPPLQDNEQFF